This T cell receptor beta chain was observed in a study of blood T cell repertoires in COVID-19. Turning to the study itself: T cells, B-cell-depleted T cells, or PBMCs provided the cDNA or gDNA that served as material.

This CDR3 contains 14 residues. The germline V gene has CDR1 MNHGY and CDR2 SVAAGI. V shed 2 bases and J 7 bases; nucleotides not matched to a gene: 0. In the original workflow: The authors estimated nucleated cell counts from reference gene primer amplification. The method was immunoSEQ multiplex PCR; TCRdb's version includes in-frame clones alone and lacks a portion of them. The V and J calls and the clone size are those of that table, but D and trimming were determined from the DNA. The table shows roughly 250,000 clones, with approximately 83% occurring only once. The sequenced material came from peripheral blood. The rearrangement links TRBV6-9 to TRBJ1-6; 9 bases align to TRBD1. This TCR was recovered from a man aged 50 to 59 with active or convalescent COVID-19. CDR3 DNA: TGTGCCAGCAGTTATGGACAGGGGAATTCACCCCTCCACTTT. This codes for CASSYGQGNSPLHF.